A single sample gave rise to the 14 T cell receptor beta chains below, sequenced in a study of blood T cell repertoires in COVID-19. TCRdb keeps only in-frame clones here, not all; method: immunoSEQ multiplex PCR. The sample carries approximately 490,000 clones, around 90% recorded once. Sequenced material: PBMCs or T cells enriched from blood (not recorded which). The receptors shown here come from a woman aged 18-29 years who had recovered from COVID-19.

The chain uses TRBV15 and TRBJ2-7, with D maybe TRBD2 (5 bases). CDR3 size: 14 residues. Trimming cost V 5 bases and J 5 bases, with 16 bases left between them. Germline V gene data show CDR1 as LNHNV and CDR2 as YYDKDF (reference sequence). CDR3 residues: CATSRSREGDEQYF. CDR3 sequence (DNA): TGTGCCACCAGCCGGTCGAGGGAAGGCGACGAGCAGTACTTC.

The V call is TRBV5-1, the J call TRBJ1-1; no definite D call. In germline, CDR1 is SGHRS, CDR2 YFSETQ. Trimming cost V 0 bases and J 1 base, with 4 bases left between them. The CDR3 contains 13 residues. The CDR3 nucleotides are TGCGCCAGCAGCTTGGGGAGGAACACTGAAGCTTTCTTT. It is translated as CASSLGRNTEAFF.

J is TRBJ2-7 and V is TRBV7-2; D is undetermined. The CDR3 has 13 amino acids. Trimming shortened V by 2 bases and J by 1 base, and 6 bases separated the two germline ends. From germline, CDR1 is SGHTA and CDR2 FQGNSA. The CDR3 here is CASSLLRSYEQYF. Written as DNA, the CDR3 is TGTGCCAGCAGCTTATTGAGGTCCTACGAGCAGTACTTC.

The J gene is TRBJ2-3, the V gene TRBV9, with 9 positions matching TRBD1. The germline CDR1 and CDR2 sequences are SGDLS and YYNGEE. V dropped 4 bases and J dropped 8; count of bases not matched to a gene: 11. The CDR3 runs to 15 residues. The CDR3 here is CASSTRTGEHGTQYF. CDR3 bases: TGTGCCAGCAGCACAAGGACAGGGGAACACGGTACGCAGTATTTT. The whole variable domain, filled in from reference TRBV9 and TRBJ2-3, reads DSGVTQTPKHLITATGQRVTLRCSPRSGDLSVYWYQQSLDQGLQFLIQYYNGEERAKGNILERFSAQQFPDLHSELNLSSLELGDSALYFCASSTRTGEHGTQYFGPGTRLTVL.

The chain combines TRBV27 with TRBJ2-7, with TRBD2 as a possible D gene (6 bases). Germline V gives CDR1 MNHEY, CDR2 SMNVEV (reference sequence). The V gene lost 0 bases and the J gene lost 6 bases, with 15 bases spanning the gap. The CDR3 spans 15 residues. The CDR3 nucleotides read TGTGCCAGCAGTTTATCGATGGGGGGTAGCGGCGAGCAGTACTTC. It translates to CASSLSMGGSGEQYF.

The sample holds a few counts of this clone. This sequence joins TRBV12-5 and TRBJ2-3; D gene ambiguous. CDR3 length: 14 residues. Trimming stripped 2 bases from V and 0 bases from J, with 6 bases between. Germline V gives CDR1 LGHNT, CDR2 FRNRAP. CDR3 DNA: TGTGCTAGTGGTTTGACGGTCAGCACAGATACGCAGTATTTT. The encoded protein is CASGLTVSTDTQYF.

In its sample, this clone was seen once. The rearrangement links TRBV20-1 to TRBJ2-3; D is unresolved. Germline V gene lookup returns CDR1 DFQATT and CDR2 SNEGSKA (reference sequence). The V end lost 3 bases, the J end lost 5 bases, and 6 bases lay between the germline ends. This CDR3 is 11 amino acids long. CDR3 sequence: CSARQVDTQYF. DNA of the CDR3: TGCAGTGCTAGGCAGGTAGATACGCAGTATTTT.

This clone was detected only once. The chain couples TRBV5-3 to TRBJ1-6, with D possibly being TRBD1 (6 bases). TRBV5-3 counts as an open reading frame of uncertain function. The CDR3 sequence is 12 residues long. Trimming removed 8 bases at V and 5 bases at J, with 8 bases between. This CDR3 is CARDSHNSPLHF. CDR3 nucleotides: TGTGCCAGGGACAGCCATAATTCACCCCTCCACTTT.

V usage is TRBV1 and J usage is TRBJ1-5; TRBD1 is the table's D call, not checked against the DNA. TRBV1 is an annotated pseudogene. This CDR3 is 17 amino acids long. The CDR3 sequence is CTSSQDRTGGTYQPQHF. CDR3 DNA sequence: TGCACCAGCAGCCAAGATCGCACAGGGGGAACCTATCAGCCCCAGCATTTT.

This clone was picked up one time. The chain combines TRBV9 with TRBJ2-5, with 13 bases that match TRBD2. Germline loops: CDR1 SGDLS, CDR2 YYNGEE. The CDR3 runs to 17 residues. Trimming cost V 4 bases and J 5 bases; bases outside gene matches: 11. The CDR3 here is CASSQGTSGGAEETQYF. DNA for the CDR3: TGTGCCAGCAGCCAGGGTACTAGCGGGGGGGCCGAGGAGACCCAGTACTTC.

This chain links TRBV5-6 with TRBJ2-5; D might be TRBD2 (6 bases). The CDR3 spans 15 residues. V was cut by 4 bases and J by 4 bases, with 17 bases left in between. Germline CDR1 reads SGHDT; CDR2 reads YYEEEE. The CDR3: CASSATASDRETQYF. CDR3 in DNA: TGTGCCAGCAGCGCGACGGCTAGCGATAGAGAGACCCAGTACTTC. Variable domain in full (rest from reference TRBV5-6 and TRBJ2-5): DAGVTQSPTHLIKTRGQQVTLRCSPKSGHDTVSWYQQALGQGPQFIFQYYEEEERQRGNFPDRFSGHQFPNYSSELNVNALLLGDSALYLCASSATASDRETQYFGPGTRLLVL.

This clone was counted only a few times. The CDR3 coding sequence is TGTGCCAGCATCCGGGGAGGCGAGAACACTGAAGCTTTCTTT. This sequence encodes CASIRGGENTEAFF. This chain connects TRBV2 to TRBJ1-1, with no clear D. V shed 7 bases and J shed 1 base, with 13 bases lying between them. Germline V gene sequence: CDR1 SNHLY, CDR2 FYNNEI. This CDR3 has 14 amino acids.

This chain joins TRBV30 and TRBJ1-1; D gene ambiguous. The CDR3 totals 14 residues. CDR1 is GTSNPN, CDR2 SVGIG, per germline (reference sequence). V was pared by 3 bases and J by 8 bases, with 19 bases between. CDR3 in amino acids: CAWSVPQLRPEAFF. CDR3 bases: TGTGCCTGGAGCGTCCCACAATTACGCCCAGAAGCTTTCTTT.

This clone appeared a single time. The V and J genes are TRBV5-1 and TRBJ1-4; D not resolved. Germline loops: CDR1 SGHRS, CDR2 YFSETQ. The CDR3 contains 15 residues. Trimming removed 0 bases at V and 0 bases at J, with 6 bases between. CDR3 nucleotides: TGCGCCAGCAGCTTGGCCGCGACAACTAATGAAAAACTGTTTTTT. This sequence encodes CASSLAATTNEKLFF.